A selection of T cell receptor beta chains follows, all from one sample in a study of tumor-infiltrating lymphocytes in localized non-small cell lung cancer. Sequencing used immunoSEQ multiplex PCR; TCRdb keeps in-frame clones, though not all of them. Among some 14,000 clones listed, 55% to 70% were seen once. The source material was uninvolved lung tissue not adjacent to the tumor. The receptors come from a human donor with non-small cell lung cancer. The CDR3 runs from the conserved cysteine through the conserved F or W. The order of the fields is clone size, J gene, V gene, D gene, CDR3 DNA, CDR3 protein. D genes are given only for firm matches. Clone sizes are given selectively: once, few, many, or a class where the clone is expanded.

- | TRBJ2-7 | TRBV7-6 | - | TGTGCCAGCAGCTCGCAGGCGAGCTCCTACGAGCAGTACTTC | CASSSQASSYEQYF
- | TRBJ2-7 | TRBV25-1 | - | TGTGCCAGCAAGGGGGAGACCTACGAGCAGTACTTC | CASKGETYEQYF
few | TRBJ2-1 | TRBV28 | - | TGTGCCAGCAGCCTGCTGGGCGGAAACTCCTACAATGAGCAGTTCTTC | CASSLLGGNSYNEQFF
- | TRBJ1-3 | TRBV29-1 | TRBD1 | TGCAGCGTTGGGGACAGAAAAAACACCATATATTTT | CSVGDRKNTIYF
- | TRBJ2-2 | TRBV7-7 | TRBD2 | TGTGCCAGCAGCTTAGGGGTAGCGGGAGTCTCCACCGGGGAGCTGTTTTTT | CASSLGVAGVSTGELFF
- | TRBJ2-1 | TRBV28 | - | TGTGCCAGCAGCCCCGGGACGGGGGCCTACAATGAGCAGTTCTTC | CASSPGTGAYNEQFF
- | TRBJ2-3 | TRBV7-7 | TRBD2 | TGTGCTAGCAGCCTAAGCGGGGGGGCCACAGATACGCAGTATTTT | CASSLSGGATDTQYF
- | TRBJ2-7 | TRBV7-6 | - | TGTGCCAGCAGCTTAGGGTCGGCCTACGAGCAGTACTTC | CASSLGSAYEQYF
- | TRBJ1-4 | TRBV6-5 | TRBD1 | TGTGCCAGCAGTTGGGGACAGACCCTTGAAAAACTGTTTTTT | CASSWGQTLEKLFF
once | TRBJ2-2 | TRBV7-2 | TRBD2 | TGTGCCAGCAGCTTAGCGCTTTCAGGGACTAGCGGGAGGGTAGTAGACACCGGGGAGCTGTTTTTT | CASSLALSGTSGRVVDTGELFF
- | TRBJ1-1 | TRBV5-1 | - | TGCGCCAGCAGCTTGTTTGAAGGGGAAGCTTTCTTT | CASSLFEGEAFF
- | TRBJ2-1 | TRBV5-1 | TRBD2 | TGCGCCAGCAGCGGCGGGGGGCCGGCCAATGAGCAGTTCTTC | CASSGGGPANEQFF
- | TRBJ1-5 | TRBV29-1 | - | TGCAGCGTTAAGTTCGGTAGGGGCGTGAATCAGCCCCAGCATTTT | CSVKFGRGVNQPQHF
few | TRBJ2-5 | TRBV7-9 | - | TGTGCCAGCAGCCCGACGGGGGCGGTAGAGACCCAGTACTTC | CASSPTGAVETQYF
- | TRBJ2-1 | TRBV29-1 | TRBD2 | TGCAGCGTCAGGACTAGCGGCACCTACAATGAGCAGTTCTTC | CSVRTSGTYNEQFF
few | TRBJ1-1 | TRBV6-1 | - | TGTGCCAGCATTCGAGGGGGGAACACTGAAGCTTTCTTT | CASIRGGNTEAFF
few | TRBJ1-4 | TRBV7-6 | - | TGTGCCAGCAGCTGGCGACCGAATCAAGGTGAAAAACTGTTTTTT | CASSWRPNQGEKLFF
- | TRBJ1-5 | TRBV4-3 | - | TGCGCCAGCAGCCAAGATTGGCGCCGAAGCAATCAGCCCCAGCATTTT | CASSQDWRRSNQPQHF
- | TRBJ2-7 | TRBV28 | TRBD2 | TGTGCCAGCAGTTGGGGGACTAGCGGGAGGGGTAACGAGCAGTACTTC | CASSWGTSGRGNEQYF
- | TRBJ2-1 | TRBV6-1 | TRBD2 | TGTGCCAGCAGTGAACGACTAGCGGCCTTAGGAGCTGGTGAGCAGTTCTTC | CASSERLAALGAGEQFF
- | TRBJ1-5 | TRBV28 | - | TGTGCCAGCAGCCCAGTCGGCGGTAGCAATCAGCCCCAGCATTTT | CASSPVGGSNQPQHF
- | TRBJ1-1 | TRBV27 | - | TGTGCCAGCACCCCGGCCGGCAAAAAGAACACTGAAGCTTTCTTT | CASTPAGKKNTEAFF
- | TRBJ1-1 | TRBV6-6 | TRBD1 | TGTGCCAGCAGAAAACAGGGGCTTAGGGCTTTCTTT | CASRKQGLRAFF
- | TRBJ2-7 | TRBV9 | - | TGTGCCAGCAGCGTATCGTCTACGGGGGAGACTCGGTACTTC | CASSVSSTGETRYF
- | TRBJ1-2 | TRBV7-8 | - | TGTGCCAGCAGCTTCGATCCTAGGTCGGGCTATGGCTACACCTTC | CASSFDPRSGYGYTF
- | TRBJ2-1 | TRBV6-6 | - | TGTGCCACCCTCAGTGGGGCGGGGGCTCCCAATGAGCAGTTCTTC | CATLSGAGAPNEQFF
once | TRBJ2-7 | TRBV7-2 | TRBD2 | TGTGCCAGCAGCTTCGGGGCTTTCAGCGGGAGGTCCTACGAGCAGTACTTC | CASSFGAFSGRSYEQYF
- | TRBJ1-3 | TRBV19 | - | TGTGCCAGTAGTCAGAACGAGGGGAACTCTGGAAACACCATATATTTT | CASSQNEGNSGNTIYF
large | TRBJ1-5 | TRBV7-6 | - | TGTGCCAGCAGCTTAGAGGTTGGGAATAGCAATCAGCCCCAGCATTTT | CASSLEVGNSNQPQHF
- | TRBJ2-1 | TRBV29-1 | - | TGCAGCGTGGGAGTCCGGTGGGGTGGCTCCTACAATGAGCAGTTCTTC | CSVGVRWGGSYNEQFF
- | TRBJ2-5 | TRBV7-2 | - | TGTGCCAGCAGCTTAAAGGCGGACCCAAAAGAGACCCAGTACTTC | CASSLKADPKETQYF
- | TRBJ2-2 | TRBV27 | TRBD2 | TGTGCCAGCAGTATTTCCTCGCCCCGGGGACTAGCGGGGACCGGGGAGCTGTTTTTT | CASSISSPRGLAGTGELFF
few | TRBJ1-1 | TRBV11-3 | - | TGTGCCAGCAGCTTGGCGGATTACACTGAAGCTTTCTTT | CASSLADYTEAFF
- | TRBJ2-2 | TRBV7-9 | - | TGTGCCAGCAGCTTATTGGGCCCATTGGCCGGGGAGCTGTTTTTT | CASSLLGPLAGELFF
once | TRBJ1-2 | TRBV5-8 | TRBD1 | TGTGCCAGCAGCTACACCGGGACAGGGGGCCTTCCTTATGGCTACACCTTC | CASSYTGTGGLPYGYTF
- | TRBJ2-5 | TRBV4-2 | TRBD2 | TGTGCCAGCAGTCTCCAGCTAGCGGGAGAAGAGACCCAGTACTTC | CASSLQLAGEETQYF
- | TRBJ1-2 | TRBV7-9 | - | TGTGCCAGCAGGTTAGCGAACTATGGCTACACCTTC | CASRLANYGYTF
medium-sized | TRBJ2-7 | TRBV28 | TRBD2 | TGTGCCAGCAGCTCGACTAGCGGGAGGCTCTACGAGCAGTACTTC | CASSSTSGRLYEQYF
- | TRBJ2-7 | TRBV7-9 | - | TGTGCCAGCAGCTTAGGTCAGAGCTCCTACGAGCAGTACTTC | CASSLGQSSYEQYF
- | TRBJ1-5 | TRBV7-9 | - | TGTGCCAGCAGCTTGGACGGGCAGCCCCAGCATTTT | CASSLDGQPQHF
- | TRBJ1-3 | TRBV5-1 | - | TGCGCCAGCAGTACCCTATCCATTAGCTCTGGAAACACCATATATTTT | CASSTLSISSGNTIYF
- | TRBJ2-2 | TRBV19 | TRBD1 | TGTGCCAGTAGTGTCCGCCGGGACAGGGTCACCACCGGGGAGCTGTTTTTT | CASSVRRDRVTTGELFF
- | TRBJ2-3 | TRBV7-8 | - | TGTGCCAGCAGCCCCTTTTTGGACTGGGACACAGATACGCAGTATTTT | CASSPFLDWDTDTQYF
few | TRBJ2-5 | TRBV7-2 | TRBD2 | TGTGCCAGCAGCCTACGGACTAGCGGGAGCCACCACTTC | CASSLRTSGSHHF
- | TRBJ2-5 | TRBV27 | - | TGTGCCAGCAGTTTTTCGACTAGCCAAGAGACCCAGTACTTC | CASSFSTSQETQYF
- | TRBJ1-1 | TRBV6-6 | - | TGTGCCAGCAGTTACTCGGGGCTGAACACTGAAGCTTTCTTT | CASSYSGLNTEAFF
- | TRBJ1-5 | TRBV4-1 | TRBD1 | TGCGCCAGCAGCCAACTGACAGGGGGTCTTCATCAGCCCCAGCATTTT | CASSQLTGGLHQPQHF
- | TRBJ2-3 | TRBV4-1 | TRBD2 | TGCGCCAGCAGCCAAGTACCTAGCGGGAGGGCGTTAGATACGCAGTATTTT | CASSQVPSGRALDTQYF
- | TRBJ2-2 | TRBV28 | - | TGTGCCAGCAGTCGGGGAGTGGGCACCGGGGAGCTGTTTTTT | CASSRGVGTGELFF
- | TRBJ1-6 | TRBV6-1 | - | TGTGCCAGCAGTACGGATTTTGATTCACCCCTCCACTTT | CASSTDFDSPLHF
- | TRBJ2-6 | TRBV5-1 | - | TGCGCCAGCAGCTTTGTTTCCAACGTCCTGACTTTC | CASSFVSNVLTF
- | TRBJ1-4 | TRBV30 | TRBD1 | TGTGCCTGGAAGGTGACAGGGACAAATGAAAAACTGTTTTTT | CAWKVTGTNEKLFF
few | TRBJ2-5 | TRBV4-2 | TRBD2 | TGTGCCAGCAGCCAAGGGACTAGCGGACAAGAGACCCAGTACTTC | CASSQGTSGQETQYF